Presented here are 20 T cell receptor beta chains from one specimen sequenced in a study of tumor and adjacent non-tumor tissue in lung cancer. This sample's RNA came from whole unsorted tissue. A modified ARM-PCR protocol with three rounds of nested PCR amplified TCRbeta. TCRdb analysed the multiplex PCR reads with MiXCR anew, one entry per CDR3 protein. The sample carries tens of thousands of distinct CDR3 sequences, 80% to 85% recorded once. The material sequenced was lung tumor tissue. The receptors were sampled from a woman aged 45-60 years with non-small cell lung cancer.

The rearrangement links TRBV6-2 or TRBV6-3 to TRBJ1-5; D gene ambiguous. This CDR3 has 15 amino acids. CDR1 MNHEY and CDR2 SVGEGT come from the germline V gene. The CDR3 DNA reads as TGTGTTAGCAGCCTGCAATTAAATAGCAATCAGCCCCAGCATTTT. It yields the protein CVSSLQLNSNQPQHF.

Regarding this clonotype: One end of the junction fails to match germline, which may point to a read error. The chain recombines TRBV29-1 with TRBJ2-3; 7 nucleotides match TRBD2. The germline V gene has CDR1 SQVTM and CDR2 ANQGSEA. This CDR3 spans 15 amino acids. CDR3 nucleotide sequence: TGCAGCGTTGAGCATGGCGGGAGTGGCACAGATACACAGTATTTT. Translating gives CSVEHGGSGTDTQYF.

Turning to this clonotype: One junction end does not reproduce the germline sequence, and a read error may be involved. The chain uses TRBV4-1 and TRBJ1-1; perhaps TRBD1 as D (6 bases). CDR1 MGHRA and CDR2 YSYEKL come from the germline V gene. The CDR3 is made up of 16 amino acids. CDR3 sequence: CASTQDRHRANTEAFF. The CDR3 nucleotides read TGTGCCAGCACCCAAGATCGTCACAGGGCGAACACTGAAGCTTTCTTT.

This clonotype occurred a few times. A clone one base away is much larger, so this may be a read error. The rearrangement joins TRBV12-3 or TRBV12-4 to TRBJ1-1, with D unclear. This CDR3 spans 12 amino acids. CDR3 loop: CASSLGYTEVFF. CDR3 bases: TGTGCCAGCAGTTTAGGCTACACTGAAGTTTTCTTT.

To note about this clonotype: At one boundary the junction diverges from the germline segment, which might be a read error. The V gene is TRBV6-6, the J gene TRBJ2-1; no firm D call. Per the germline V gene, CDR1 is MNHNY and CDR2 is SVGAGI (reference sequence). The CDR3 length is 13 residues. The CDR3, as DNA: TGTGCCATCAGTTGGCGTGGGGTGGCTGAACAGTTCTTC. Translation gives CAISWRGVAEQFF.

CDR3 loop: CSASKNSGRALDTQYF. The CDR3 bases are TGCAGTGCTAGCAAAAACAGCGGGAGGGCCTTGGATACGCAGTATTTT. The J gene is TRBJ2-3, the V gene TRBV20-1; 10 bases are shared with TRBD2. The CDR3 extends over 16 amino acids. In germline, CDR1 is DFQATT, CDR2 SNEGSKA (reference sequence). The V segment lost 3 bases and the J segment 6 bases; nucleotides outside the gene matches: 12.

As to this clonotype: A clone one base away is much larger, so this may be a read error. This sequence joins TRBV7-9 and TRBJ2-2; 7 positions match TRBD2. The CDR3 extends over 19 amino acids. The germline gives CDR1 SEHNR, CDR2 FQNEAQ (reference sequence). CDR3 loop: CVSSLGRFLRESFTGELFF. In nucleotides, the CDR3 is TGTGTCAGCAGCTTAGGGAGGTTTCTGCGGGAGAGTTTCACCGGGGAGCTGTTTTTT.

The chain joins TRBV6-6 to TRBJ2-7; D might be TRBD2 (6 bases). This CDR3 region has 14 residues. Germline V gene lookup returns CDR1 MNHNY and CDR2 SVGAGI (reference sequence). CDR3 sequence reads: CDSSPLRDPYEQYF. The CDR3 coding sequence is TGTGATAGCAGCCCATTGCGGGACCCCTACGAGCAGTACTTC.

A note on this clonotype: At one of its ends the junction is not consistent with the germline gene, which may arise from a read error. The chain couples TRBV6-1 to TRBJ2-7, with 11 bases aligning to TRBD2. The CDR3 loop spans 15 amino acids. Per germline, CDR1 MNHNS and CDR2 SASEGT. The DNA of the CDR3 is TGTGTCAGCAGAGGTAGTAGCGGGAGGGCCACCGAGCAGTACTTC. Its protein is CVSRGSSGRATEQYF.

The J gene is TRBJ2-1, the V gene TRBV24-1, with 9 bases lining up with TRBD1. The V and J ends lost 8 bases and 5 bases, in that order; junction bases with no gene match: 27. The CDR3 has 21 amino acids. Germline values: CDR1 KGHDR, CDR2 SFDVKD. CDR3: CATIGPSSGQGWLSDDNEQFF. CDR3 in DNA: TGTGCCACCATTGGGCCGTCATCGGGACAGGGATGGCTGAGTGATGACAATGAGCAGTTCTTC.

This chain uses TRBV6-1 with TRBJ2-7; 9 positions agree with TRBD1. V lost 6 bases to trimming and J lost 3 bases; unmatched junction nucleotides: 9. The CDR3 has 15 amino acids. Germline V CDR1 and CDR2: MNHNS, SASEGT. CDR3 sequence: CASSVQATGGYEQYF. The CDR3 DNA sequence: TGTGCCAGCAGCGTGCAGGCGACAGGGGGCTACGAGCAGTACTTC.

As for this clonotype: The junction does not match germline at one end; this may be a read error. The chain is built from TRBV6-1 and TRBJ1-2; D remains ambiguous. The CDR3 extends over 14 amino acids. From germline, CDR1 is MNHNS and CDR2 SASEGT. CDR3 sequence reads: CVSSERSSSYGYTF. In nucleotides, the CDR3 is TGTGTCAGCAGTGAACGGTCAAGCAGCTATGGCTACACCTTC.

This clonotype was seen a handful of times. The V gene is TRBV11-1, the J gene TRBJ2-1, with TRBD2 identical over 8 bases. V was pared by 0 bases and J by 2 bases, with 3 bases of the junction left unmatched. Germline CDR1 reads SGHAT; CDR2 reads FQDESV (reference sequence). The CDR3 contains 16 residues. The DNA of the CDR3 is TGTGCCAGCAGCTTAGCGCTAGCGGGTACCTACAATGAGCAGTTCTTC. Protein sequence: CASSLALAGTYNEQFF.

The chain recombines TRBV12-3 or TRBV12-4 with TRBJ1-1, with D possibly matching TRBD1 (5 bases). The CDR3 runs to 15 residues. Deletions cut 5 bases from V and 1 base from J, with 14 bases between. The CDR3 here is CASSEGLLPNTEAFF. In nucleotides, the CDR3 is TGTGCCAGCAGTGAGGGGTTGCTGCCGAACACTGAAGCTTTCTTT.

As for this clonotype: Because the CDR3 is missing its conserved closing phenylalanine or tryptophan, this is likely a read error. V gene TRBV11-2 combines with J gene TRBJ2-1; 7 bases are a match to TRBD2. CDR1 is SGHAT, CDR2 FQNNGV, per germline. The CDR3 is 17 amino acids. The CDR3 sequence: CPSTPEGGGRFYNEQFS. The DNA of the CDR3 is TGTCCCAGCACCCCAGAGGGCGGGGGAAGGTTCTACAATGAGCAGTTCTCC.

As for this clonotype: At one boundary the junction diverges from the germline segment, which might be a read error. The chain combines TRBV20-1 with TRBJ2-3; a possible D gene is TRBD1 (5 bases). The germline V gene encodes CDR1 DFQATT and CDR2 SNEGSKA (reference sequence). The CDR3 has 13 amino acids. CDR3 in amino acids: CSASVDSIDTQYF. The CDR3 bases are TGCAGCGCTAGTGTTGACAGCATAGATACGCAGTATTTT.

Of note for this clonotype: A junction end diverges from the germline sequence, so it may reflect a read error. The CDR3 sequence: CSTRDLDLRGQQFF. The CDR3 DNA reads TGCAGTACTAGAGATCTGGATTTGAGGGGGCAACAATTCTTC. The chain employs TRBV20-1 and TRBJ2-1; 7 bases match TRBD1. The CDR3 has 14 amino acids. In germline, CDR1 is DFQATT, CDR2 SNEGSKA (reference sequence).

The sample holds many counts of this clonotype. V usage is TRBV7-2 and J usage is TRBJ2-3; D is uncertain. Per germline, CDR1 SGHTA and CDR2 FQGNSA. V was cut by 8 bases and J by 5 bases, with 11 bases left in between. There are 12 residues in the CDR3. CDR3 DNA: TGTGCCAGCGCAGAATACGGAGATACGCAGTATTTT. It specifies CASAEYGDTQYF.

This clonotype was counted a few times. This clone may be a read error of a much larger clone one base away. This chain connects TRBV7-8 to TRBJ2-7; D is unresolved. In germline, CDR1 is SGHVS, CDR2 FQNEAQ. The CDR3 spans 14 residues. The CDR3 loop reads CASSLDQLSYEQNF. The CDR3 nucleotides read TGTGCCAGCAGCTTAGATCAGCTCTCCTACGAGCAGAACTTC.

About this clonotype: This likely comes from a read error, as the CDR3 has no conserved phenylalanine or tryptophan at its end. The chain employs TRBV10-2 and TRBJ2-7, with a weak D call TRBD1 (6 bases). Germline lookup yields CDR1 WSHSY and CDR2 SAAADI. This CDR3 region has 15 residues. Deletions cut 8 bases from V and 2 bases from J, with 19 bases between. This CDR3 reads CASGRTGPKTYEQYI. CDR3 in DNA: TGCGCCAGCGGGAGAACAGGGCCTAAGACCTACGAGCAGTACATC.